Detailed here is one T cell receptor beta chain. The sample comes from a study of T cell responses to AZD1222 COVID-19 vaccine. The table came from immunoSEQ multiplex PCR; TCRdb's copy has only in-frame clones and leaves some out. This repertoire shows some 140,000 clones, more than 85% found once; its top ten account for approximately 2.6%. This material consisted of peripheral blood, taken on day 0 of AZD1222 vaccination. This TCR was recovered from an adult in good health.

Here the CDR3 reads CASSHSETGSYNEQFF. The CDR3, as DNA: TGCGCCAGCAGCCATTCCGAGACAGGTTCCTACAATGAGCAGTTCTTC. The rearrangement uses TRBV4-1 and TRBJ2-1; possible D gene TRBD1, 6 bases. Germline V gene sequence: CDR1 MGHRA, CDR2 YSYEKL. Trimming took off 3 bases at V and 1 base at J, with 13 bases between the two ends. CDR3 length equals 16 residues.